This T cell receptor beta chain is from a study of cytomegalovirus exposure and HLA in healthy donors. V was clipped by 4 bases and J by 1 base, with 11 bases between them. Germline assignment: CDR1 SGHNT and CDR2 YYREEE (reference sequence). The CDR3 is 15 residues long. As for this clone: Its antigen is unidentified.

Produced via immunoSEQ multiplex PCR; TCRdb's table is partial and in-frame only. This table has under 200,000 clones, roughly 84% appearing once. Overall study results and limits: Confirmation in vitro established that three CMV-associated chains were specific for CMV antigens. Rare TCR sequences predominated, though certain public TCRs were found in many donors. The study labeled fewer than 200 TCR beta chains cytomegalovirus-associated.

V usage is TRBV5-4 and J usage is TRBJ2-2; D not resolved. The receptor was isolated from a man between 18 and 29 years old in good health and CMV-seropositive. Sequencing input: PBMCs. CDR3 bases: TGTGCCAGCAGCGCACCTCGACTGAACACCGGGGAGCTGTTTTTT. Its protein product is CASSAPRLNTGELFF.